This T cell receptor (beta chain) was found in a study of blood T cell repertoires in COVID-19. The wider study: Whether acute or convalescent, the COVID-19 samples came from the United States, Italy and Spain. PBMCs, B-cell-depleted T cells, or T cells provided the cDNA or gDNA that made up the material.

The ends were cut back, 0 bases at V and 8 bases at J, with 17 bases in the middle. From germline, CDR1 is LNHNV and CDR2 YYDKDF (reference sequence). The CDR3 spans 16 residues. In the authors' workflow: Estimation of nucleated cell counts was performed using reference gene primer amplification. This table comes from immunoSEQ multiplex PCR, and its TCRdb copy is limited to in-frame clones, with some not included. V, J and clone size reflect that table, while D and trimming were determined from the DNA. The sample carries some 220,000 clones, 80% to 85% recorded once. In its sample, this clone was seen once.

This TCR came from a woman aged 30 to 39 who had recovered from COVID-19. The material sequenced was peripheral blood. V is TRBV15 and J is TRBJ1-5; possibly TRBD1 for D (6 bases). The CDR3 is CATSRDSARGMKPQHF. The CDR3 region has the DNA TGTGCCACCAGCAGAGATTCGGCCAGGGGTATGAAGCCCCAGCATTTT.